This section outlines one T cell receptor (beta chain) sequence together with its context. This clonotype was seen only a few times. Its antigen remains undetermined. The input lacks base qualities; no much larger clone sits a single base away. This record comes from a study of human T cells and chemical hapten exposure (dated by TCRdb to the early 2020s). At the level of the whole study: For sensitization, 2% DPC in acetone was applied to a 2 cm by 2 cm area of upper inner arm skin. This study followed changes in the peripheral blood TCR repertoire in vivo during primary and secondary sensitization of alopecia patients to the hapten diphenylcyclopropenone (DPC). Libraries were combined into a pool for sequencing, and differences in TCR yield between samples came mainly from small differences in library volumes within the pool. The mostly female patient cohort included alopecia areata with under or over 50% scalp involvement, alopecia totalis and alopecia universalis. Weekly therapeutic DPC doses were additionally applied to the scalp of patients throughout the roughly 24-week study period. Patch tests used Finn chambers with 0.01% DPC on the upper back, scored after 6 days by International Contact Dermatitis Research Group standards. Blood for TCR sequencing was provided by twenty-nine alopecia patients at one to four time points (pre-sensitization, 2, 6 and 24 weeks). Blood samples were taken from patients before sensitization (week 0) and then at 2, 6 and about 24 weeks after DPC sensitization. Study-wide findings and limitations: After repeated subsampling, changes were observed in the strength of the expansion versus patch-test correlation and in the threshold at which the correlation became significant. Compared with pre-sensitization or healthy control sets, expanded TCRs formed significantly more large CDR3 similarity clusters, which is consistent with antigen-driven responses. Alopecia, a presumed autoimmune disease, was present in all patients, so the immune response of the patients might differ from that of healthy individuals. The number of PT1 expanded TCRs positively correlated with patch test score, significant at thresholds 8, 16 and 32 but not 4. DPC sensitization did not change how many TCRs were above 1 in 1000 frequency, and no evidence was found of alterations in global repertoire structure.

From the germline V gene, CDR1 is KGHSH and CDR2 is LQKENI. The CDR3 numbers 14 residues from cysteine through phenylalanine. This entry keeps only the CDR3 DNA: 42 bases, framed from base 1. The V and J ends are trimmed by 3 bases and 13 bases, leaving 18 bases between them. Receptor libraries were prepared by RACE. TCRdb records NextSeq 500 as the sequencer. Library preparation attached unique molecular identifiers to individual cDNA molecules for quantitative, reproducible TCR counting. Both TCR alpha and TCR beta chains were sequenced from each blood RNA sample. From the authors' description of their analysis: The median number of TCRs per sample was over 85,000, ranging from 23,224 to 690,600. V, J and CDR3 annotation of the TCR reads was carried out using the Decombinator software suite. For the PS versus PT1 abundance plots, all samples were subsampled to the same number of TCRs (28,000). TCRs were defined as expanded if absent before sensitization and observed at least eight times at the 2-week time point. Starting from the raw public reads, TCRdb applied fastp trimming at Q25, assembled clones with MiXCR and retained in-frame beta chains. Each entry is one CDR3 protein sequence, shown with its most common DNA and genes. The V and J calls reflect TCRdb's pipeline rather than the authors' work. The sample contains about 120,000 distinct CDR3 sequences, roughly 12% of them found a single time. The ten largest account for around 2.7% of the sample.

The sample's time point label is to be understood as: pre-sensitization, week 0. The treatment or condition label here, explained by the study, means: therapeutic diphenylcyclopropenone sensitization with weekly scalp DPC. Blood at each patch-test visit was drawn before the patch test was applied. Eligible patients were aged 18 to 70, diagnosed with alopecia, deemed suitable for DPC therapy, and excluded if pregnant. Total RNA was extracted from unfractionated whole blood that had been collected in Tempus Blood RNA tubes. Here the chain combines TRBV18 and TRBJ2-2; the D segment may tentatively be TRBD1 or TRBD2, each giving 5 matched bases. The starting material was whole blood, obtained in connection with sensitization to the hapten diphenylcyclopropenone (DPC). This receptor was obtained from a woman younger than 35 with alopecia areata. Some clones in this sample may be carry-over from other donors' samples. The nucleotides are TGTGCCAGCTCACCGCCCCGGGACCCAATCGCGCTGTTTTTT. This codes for CASSPPRDPIALFF.